Below, 16 T cell receptor beta chains from the same sample are listed, as sequenced in a study of beta chain features in type 1 diabetes. Expressed TCRB transcripts got sequenced, as all isolated RNA was reverse transcribed. The table came from immunoSEQ multiplex PCR; TCRdb's copy has only in-frame clones and leaves some out. The table has around 290,000 clones, approximately 8.1% seen once. Source material: central memory CD4+ T cells from blood. The receptors stem from a woman aged 18 to 35 in good health.

The chain couples TRBV6-6 to TRBJ2-4, with 7 nucleotides matching TRBD1. The length of the CDR3 is 12 residues. The V segment lost 4 bases and the J segment 14 bases; nucleotides outside the gene matches: 8. Germline V gene data show CDR1 as MNHNY and CDR2 as SVGAGI (reference sequence). The CDR3 loop reads CASSSKTGDKYF. The CDR3 DNA is TGTGCCAGCAGTTCCAAAACAGGGGATAAGTACTTC.

The CDR3 sequence: CASSFGLASTGELFF. CDR3 nucleotides: TGTGCCAGCAGCTTTGGACTAGCGAGCACCGGGGAGCTGTTTTTT. The chain carries TRBV7-3 and TRBJ2-2; 9 bases agree with TRBD2. Germline V gene sequence: CDR1 SGHTA, CDR2 FQGTGA. V lost 3 bases and J lost 4; bases outside the gene matches: 3. The CDR3 is made up of 15 amino acids. Filled out from reference TRBV7-3 and TRBJ2-2, the complete variable domain reads GAGVSQTPSNKVTEKGKYVELRCDPISGHTALYWYRQSLGQGPEFLIYFQGTGAADDSGLPNDRFFAVRPEGSVSTLKIQRTERGDSAVYLCASSFGLASTGELFFGEGSRLTVL.

This clone was observed at least ten times. V is TRBV4-3 and J is TRBJ2-2; D call uncertain. Trimming removed 3 bases from V and 4 bases from J, with 9 bases in between. Germline V gives CDR1 LGHNA, CDR2 YSLEER. The CDR3 has 14 amino acids. CDR3 sequence reads: CASSHRTATGELFF. DNA for the CDR3: TGCGCCAGCAGCCATAGGACGGCCACCGGGGAGCTGTTTTTT.

V usage is TRBV18 and J usage is TRBJ2-1; perhaps TRBD1 as D (5 bases). Deletions cut 0 bases from V and 3 bases from J, with 9 bases between. CDR1 KGHSH and CDR2 LQKENI come from the germline V gene. CDR3 length: 15 amino acids. In DNA, the CDR3 is TGTGCCAGCTCACCACCGGGGCTGAGCTACAATGAGCAGTTCTTC. It translates to CASSPPGLSYNEQFF.

This rearrangement joins TRBV28 to TRBJ1-6, with a possible D match to TRBD1 (6 bases). V was shortened by 5 bases and J by 7 bases, with 15 bases between the two germline ends. The CDR3 has 15 amino acids. Germline loops: CDR1 MDHEN, CDR2 SYDVKM. The CDR3 protein is CASSPPGQGNSPLHF. DNA of the CDR3: TGTGCCAGCAGTCCACCGGGGCAGGGGAATTCACCCCTCCACTTT.

This rearrangement joins TRBV19 to TRBJ1-4; tentatively, D is TRBD1 (5 bases). V was cut by 7 bases and J by 11 bases, with 11 bases left in between. This CDR3 has 11 amino acids. In germline, CDR1 is LNHDA, CDR2 SQIVND (reference sequence). CDR3 coding DNA: TGTGCCAGTACGAAGGGGCGGAAACTGTTTTTT. This translates into CASTKGRKLFF.

This clone was seen ten or more times. The chain carries TRBV7-3 and TRBJ1-2; 7 nucleotides agree with TRBD1. Germline CDR1 and CDR2: SGHTA and FQGTGA. This CDR3 contains 14 residues. With V trimmed by 1 base and J by 8 bases, 7 bases remained unmatched. In nucleotides, the CDR3 is TGTGCCAGCAGCTTAAGGGGAGACAGGGTCGGCTACACCTTC. Protein: CASSLRGDRVGYTF.

This clone was seen a handful of times. V is TRBV11-2 and J is TRBJ2-7, with 8 positions matching TRBD1. The CDR3 runs to 11 residues. The V gene's germline CDR1 is SGHAT and CDR2 FQNNGV. V gave up 6 bases and J gave up 9 bases; unmatched junction bases: 4. This CDR3 is CASRKGTGQYF. The CDR3 DNA sequence: TGTGCCAGCAGAAAAGGGACAGGGCAGTACTTC.

V is TRBV7-2 and J is TRBJ2-4; tentatively, D is TRBD1 or TRBD2 (5 bases each). Per germline, CDR1 SGHTA and CDR2 FQGNSA. There are 14 residues in the CDR3. Deletions cut 3 bases from V and 6 bases from J, with 12 bases between. CDR3 in DNA: TGTGCCAGCAGCTTGGATTCGGGGACAAACATTCAGTACTTC. This translates into CASSLDSGTNIQYF.

This clone was observed a handful of times. The J gene is TRBJ2-1, the V gene TRBV21-1; the D call of TRBD2 is as the table states it, not checked on the DNA. TRBV21-1 is noted as a pseudogene. This CDR3 spans 18 amino acids. The CDR3 bases are TGTGCCAGCAGCAAACGAGGTCTACGGGGGGCCAACCACAATGAGCAGTTCTTC. Amino acid sequence: CASSKRGLRGANHNEQFF.

The gene calls are TRBV2 and TRBJ1-6; possible D gene TRBD1, 5 bases. Germline V CDR1 and CDR2: SNHLY, FYNNEI. Trimming removed 7 bases at V and 10 bases at J, with 14 bases between. This CDR3 has 13 amino acids. The CDR3 DNA sequence: TGTGCCAGCATCGTTCAGGGACGATCACCCCTCCACTTT. This gives the protein CASIVQGRSPLHF.

The rearrangement joins TRBV5-8 to TRBJ1-2, with D maybe TRBD1 (5 bases). The length of the CDR3 is 13 residues. Looked up from germline, CDR1 is SGHTS and CDR2 is YDEGEE. V gave up 1 base and J gave up 7 bases, with 11 bases separating them. The chain's CDR3 is CASSLLSGSGYTF. The CDR3 nucleotides read TGTGCCAGCAGCTTGTTATCAGGGTCTGGCTACACCTTC. Full variable domain (missing parts from reference TRBV5-8 and TRBJ1-2): EAGVTQSPTHLIKTRGQQATLRCSPISGHTSVYWYQQALGLGLQFLLWYDEGEERNRGNFPPRFSGRQFPNYSSELNVNALELEDSALYLCASSLLSGSGYTFGSGTRLTVV.

V gene TRBV4-3 combines with J gene TRBJ1-2, with 7 bases that match TRBD1. The length of the CDR3 is 14 residues. V gave up 3 bases and J gave up 1 base; unmatched junction bases: 2. Germline V gene sequence: CDR1 LGHNA, CDR2 YSLEER. CDR3 nucleotide sequence: TGCGCCAGCAGCCACCAGGGGGTTAACTATGGCTACACCTTC. It is translated as CASSHQGVNYGYTF.

This clone was seen only a few times. The chain couples TRBV5-5 to TRBJ2-2, with D uncertain. Between the trimmed V and J ends, which lost 6 bases and 9 bases, there was a span of 18 bases. This CDR3 is 14 amino acids long. CDR1 and CDR2 (germline): SGHKS, YYEKEE (reference sequence). The DNA for the CDR3 is TGTGCCAGCACCCTTTCGTCTGGGTCCCGGGAGCTGTTTTTT. This gives the protein CASTLSSGSRELFF.

This clone has a count of ten or more. The chain links TRBV5-6 to TRBJ2-3; 8 bases match TRBD2. This CDR3 has 14 amino acids. Germline CDR1 reads SGHDT; CDR2 reads YYEEEE. V gave up 2 bases and J gave up 7 bases; unmatched junction bases: 6. CDR3 nucleotide sequence: TGTGCCAGCAGCTTCGGGGGGGGCCGGAATACGCAGTATTTT. Translating gives CASSFGGGRNTQYF.

This chain uses TRBV19 with TRBJ2-7, with D uncertain. Germline V gene lookup returns CDR1 LNHDA and CDR2 SQIVND (reference sequence). The CDR3 is 13 amino acids. Between the trimmed V and J ends, which lost 9 bases and 6 bases, there was a span of 18 bases. The CDR3 sequence: CASGLLGDGEQYF. The CDR3 DNA reads TGTGCCAGCGGGCTCCTGGGCGACGGCGAGCAGTACTTC.